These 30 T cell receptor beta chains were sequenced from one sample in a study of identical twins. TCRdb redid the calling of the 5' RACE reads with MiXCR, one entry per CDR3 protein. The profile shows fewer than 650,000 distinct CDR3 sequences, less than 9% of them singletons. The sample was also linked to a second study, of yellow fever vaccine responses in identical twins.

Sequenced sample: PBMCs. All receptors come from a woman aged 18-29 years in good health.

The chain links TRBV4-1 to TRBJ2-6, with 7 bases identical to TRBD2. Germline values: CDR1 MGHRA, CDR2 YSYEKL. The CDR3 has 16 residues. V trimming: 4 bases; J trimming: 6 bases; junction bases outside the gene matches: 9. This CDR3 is CASSPPGGMEANVLTF. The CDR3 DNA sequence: TGCGCCAGCAGCCCACCCGGGGGGATGGAGGCCAACGTCCTGACTTTC.

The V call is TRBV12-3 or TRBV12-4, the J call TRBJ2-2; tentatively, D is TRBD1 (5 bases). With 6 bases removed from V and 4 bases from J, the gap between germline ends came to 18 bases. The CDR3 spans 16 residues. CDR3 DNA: TGTGCCAGCAGCTTTAAGCAGGGATCGGGCACCGGGGAGCTGTTTTTT. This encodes CASSFKQGSGTGELFF.

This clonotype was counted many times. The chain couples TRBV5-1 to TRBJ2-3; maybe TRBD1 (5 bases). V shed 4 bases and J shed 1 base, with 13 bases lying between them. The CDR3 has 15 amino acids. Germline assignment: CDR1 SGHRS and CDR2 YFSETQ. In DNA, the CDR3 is TGCGCCAGCAGCCCACAGGCCCTGGGCACAGATACGCAGTATTTT. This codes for CASSPQALGTDTQYF. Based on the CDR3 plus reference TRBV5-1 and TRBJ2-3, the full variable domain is KAGVTQTPRYLIKTRGQQVTLSCSPISGHRSVSWYQQTPGQGLQFLFEYFSETQRNKGNFPGRFSGRQFSNSRSEMNVSTLELGDSALYLCASSPQALGTDTQYFGPGTRLTVL.

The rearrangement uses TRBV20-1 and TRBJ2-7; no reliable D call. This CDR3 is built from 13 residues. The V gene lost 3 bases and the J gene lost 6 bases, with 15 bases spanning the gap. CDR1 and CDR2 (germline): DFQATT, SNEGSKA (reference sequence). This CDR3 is CSASRSINSEQYV. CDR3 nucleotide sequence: TGCAGTGCTAGTCGTTCAATTAACTCCGAGCAGTACGTC.

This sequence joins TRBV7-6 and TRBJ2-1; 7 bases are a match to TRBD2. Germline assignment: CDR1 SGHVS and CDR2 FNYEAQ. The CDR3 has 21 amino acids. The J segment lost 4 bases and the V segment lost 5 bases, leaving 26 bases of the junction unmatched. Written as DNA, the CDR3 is TGTGCCAGCAGCGGTGGTTCTGCAGGGCGGTACGGCGGGAGAGTGTACAATGAGCAGTTCTTC. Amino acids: CASSGGSAGRYGGRVYNEQFF.

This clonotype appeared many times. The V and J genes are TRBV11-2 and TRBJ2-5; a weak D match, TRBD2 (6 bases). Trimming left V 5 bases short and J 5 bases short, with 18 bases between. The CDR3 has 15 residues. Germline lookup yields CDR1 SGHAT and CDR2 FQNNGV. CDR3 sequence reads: CASSLDGGVRETQYF. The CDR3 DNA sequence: TGTGCCAGCAGCCTCGATGGAGGGGTACGGGAGACCCAGTACTTC.

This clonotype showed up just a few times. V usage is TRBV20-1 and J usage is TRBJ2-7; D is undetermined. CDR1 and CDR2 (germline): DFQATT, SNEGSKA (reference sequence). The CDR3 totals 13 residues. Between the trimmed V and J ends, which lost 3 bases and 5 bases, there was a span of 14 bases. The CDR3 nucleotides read TGCAGTGCTAGTTATACAAACAGTCACGAGCAGTACGTC. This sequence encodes CSASYTNSHEQYV.

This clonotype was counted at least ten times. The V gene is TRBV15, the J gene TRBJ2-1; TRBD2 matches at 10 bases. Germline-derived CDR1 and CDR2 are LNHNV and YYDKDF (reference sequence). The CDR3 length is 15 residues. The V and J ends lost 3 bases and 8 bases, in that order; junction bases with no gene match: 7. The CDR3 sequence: CATSSETSGFYEQFF. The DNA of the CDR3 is TGTGCCACCAGCAGCGAGACTAGCGGGTTTTATGAGCAGTTCTTC. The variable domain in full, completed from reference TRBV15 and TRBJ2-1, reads DAMVIQNPRYQVTQFGKPVTLSCSQTLNHNVMYWYQQKSSQAPKLLFHYYDKDFNNEADTPDNFQSRRPNTSFCFLDIRSPGLGDTAMYLCATSSETSGFYEQFFGPGTRLTVL.

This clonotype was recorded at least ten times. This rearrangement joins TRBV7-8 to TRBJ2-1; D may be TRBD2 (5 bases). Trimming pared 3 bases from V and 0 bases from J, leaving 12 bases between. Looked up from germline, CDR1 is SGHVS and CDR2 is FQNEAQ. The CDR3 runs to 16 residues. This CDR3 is CASSFEGYSSYNEQFF. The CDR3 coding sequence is TGTGCCAGCAGCTTTGAGGGTTATAGCTCCTACAATGAGCAGTTCTTC.

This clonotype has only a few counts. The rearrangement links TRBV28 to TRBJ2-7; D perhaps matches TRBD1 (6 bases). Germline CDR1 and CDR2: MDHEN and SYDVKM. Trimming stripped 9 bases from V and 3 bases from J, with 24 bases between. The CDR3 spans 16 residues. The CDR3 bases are TGTGCCAGGAGGGGCCGCGCCGGGACAACCTACTACGAGCAGTACGTC. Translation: CARRGRAGTTYYEQYV.

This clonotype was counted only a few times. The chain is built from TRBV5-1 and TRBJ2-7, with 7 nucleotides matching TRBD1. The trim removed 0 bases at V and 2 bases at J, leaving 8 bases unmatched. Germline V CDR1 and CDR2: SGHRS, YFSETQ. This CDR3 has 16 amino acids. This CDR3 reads CASSLGASGTAYEQYF. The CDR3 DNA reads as TGCGCCAGCAGCTTGGGGGCCTCCGGGACAGCCTACGAGCAGTACTTC.

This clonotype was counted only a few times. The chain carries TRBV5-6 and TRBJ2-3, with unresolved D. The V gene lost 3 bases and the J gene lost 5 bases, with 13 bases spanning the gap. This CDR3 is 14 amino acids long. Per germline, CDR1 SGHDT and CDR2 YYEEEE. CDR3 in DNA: TGTGCCAGCAGCTCCAATCTAGAGAGAGATACGCAGTATTTT. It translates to CASSSNLERDTQYF.

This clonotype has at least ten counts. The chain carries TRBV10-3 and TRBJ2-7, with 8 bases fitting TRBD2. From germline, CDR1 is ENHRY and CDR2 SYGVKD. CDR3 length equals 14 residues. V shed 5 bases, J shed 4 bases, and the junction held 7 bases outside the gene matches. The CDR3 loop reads CAISPLSGSYEQYF. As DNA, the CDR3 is TGTGCCATCAGTCCCCTAAGCGGGAGTTACGAGCAGTACTTC.

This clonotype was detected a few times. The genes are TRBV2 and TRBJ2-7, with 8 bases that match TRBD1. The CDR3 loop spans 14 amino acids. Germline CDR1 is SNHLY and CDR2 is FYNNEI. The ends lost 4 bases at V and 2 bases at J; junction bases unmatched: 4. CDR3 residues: CASSARGRAYEQYF. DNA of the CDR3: TGTGCCAGCAGTGCCAGGGGGCGGGCCTACGAGCAGTACTTC.

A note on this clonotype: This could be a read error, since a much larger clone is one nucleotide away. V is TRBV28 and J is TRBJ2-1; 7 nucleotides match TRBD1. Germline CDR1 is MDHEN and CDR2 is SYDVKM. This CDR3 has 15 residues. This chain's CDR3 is CDSSLRDSLYNEQFF. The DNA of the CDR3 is TGTGACAGCAGTCTCCGGGACAGCCTTTACAATGAGCAGTTCTTC.

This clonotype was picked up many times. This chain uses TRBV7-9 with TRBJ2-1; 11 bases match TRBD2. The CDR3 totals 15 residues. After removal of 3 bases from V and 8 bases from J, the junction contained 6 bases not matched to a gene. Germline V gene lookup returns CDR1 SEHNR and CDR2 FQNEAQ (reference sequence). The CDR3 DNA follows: TGTGCCAGCAGCTTGGGGACTAGCGGAGGGGATGAGCAGTTCTTC. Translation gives CASSLGTSGGDEQFF.

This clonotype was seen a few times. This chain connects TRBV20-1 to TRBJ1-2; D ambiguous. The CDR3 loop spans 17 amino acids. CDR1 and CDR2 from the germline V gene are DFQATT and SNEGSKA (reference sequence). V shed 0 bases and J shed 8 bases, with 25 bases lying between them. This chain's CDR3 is CSARESPFSDGLEGYTF. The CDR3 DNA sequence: TGCAGTGCTAGAGAGAGCCCCTTTTCCGACGGTCTGGAAGGCTACACCTTC.

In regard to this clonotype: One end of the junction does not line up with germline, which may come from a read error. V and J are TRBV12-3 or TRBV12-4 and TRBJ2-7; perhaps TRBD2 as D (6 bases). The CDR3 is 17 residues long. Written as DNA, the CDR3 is TGTGCCAGTGGAGGGTATCCACTTTGGAGTAGCTCCTTCGAGCAGTACTTC. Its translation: CASGGYPLWSSSFEQYF.

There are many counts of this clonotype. CDR3 DNA sequence: TGTGCCAGCAGTGAGTTTAGACAGGAACCTAACTATGGCTACACCTTC. Translation gives CASSEFRQEPNYGYTF. This rearrangement joins TRBV2 to TRBJ1-2; D perhaps matches TRBD1 (6 bases). V was trimmed by 3 bases and J by 0 bases, leaving 14 bases between them. The CDR3 is made up of 16 amino acids. CDR1 is SNHLY, CDR2 FYNNEI, per germline.

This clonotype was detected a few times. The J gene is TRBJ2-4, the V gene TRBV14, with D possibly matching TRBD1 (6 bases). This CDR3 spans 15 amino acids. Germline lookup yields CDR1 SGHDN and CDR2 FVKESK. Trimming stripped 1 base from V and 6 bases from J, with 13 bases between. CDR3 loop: CASSQAGTQGNIQYF. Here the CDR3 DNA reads TGTGCCAGCAGCCAAGCCGGGACACAGGGAAACATTCAGTACTTC.

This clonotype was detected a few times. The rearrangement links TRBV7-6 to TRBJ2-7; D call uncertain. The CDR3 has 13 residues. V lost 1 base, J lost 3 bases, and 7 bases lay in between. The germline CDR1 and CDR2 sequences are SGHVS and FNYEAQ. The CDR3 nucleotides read TGTGCCAGCAGCTTAGGTCCCGACTACGAGCAGTACGTC. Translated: CASSLGPDYEQYV.

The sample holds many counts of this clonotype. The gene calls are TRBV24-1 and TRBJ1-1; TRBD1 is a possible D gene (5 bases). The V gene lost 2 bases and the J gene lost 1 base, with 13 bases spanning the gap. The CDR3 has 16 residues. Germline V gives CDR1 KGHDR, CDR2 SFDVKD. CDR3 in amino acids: CATSDSRVGGNTEAFF. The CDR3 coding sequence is TGTGCCACCAGTGATTCGAGGGTCGGGGGGAACACTGAAGCTTTCTTT.

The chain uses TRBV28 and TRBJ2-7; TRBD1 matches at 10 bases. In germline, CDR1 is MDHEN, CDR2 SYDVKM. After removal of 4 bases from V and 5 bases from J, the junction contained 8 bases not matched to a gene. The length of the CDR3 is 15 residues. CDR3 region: CASSYSPGTGDEQYF. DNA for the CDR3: TGTGCCAGCAGTTACTCTCCCGGGACAGGGGACGAGCAGTACTTC.

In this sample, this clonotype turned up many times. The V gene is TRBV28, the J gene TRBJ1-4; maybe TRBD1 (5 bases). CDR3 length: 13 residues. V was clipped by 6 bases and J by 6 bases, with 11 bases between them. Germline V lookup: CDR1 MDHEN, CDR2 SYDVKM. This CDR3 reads CASRAGLDEKLFF. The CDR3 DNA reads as TGTGCCAGCAGAGCGGGGCTCGATGAAAAACTGTTTTTT.

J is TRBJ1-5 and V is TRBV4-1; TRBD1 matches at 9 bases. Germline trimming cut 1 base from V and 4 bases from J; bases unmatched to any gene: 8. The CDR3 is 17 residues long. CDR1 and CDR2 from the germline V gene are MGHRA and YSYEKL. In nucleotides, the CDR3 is TGCGCCAGCAGCCAAGGTTCGGGACAGGGAGGTAATCAGCCCCAGCATTTT. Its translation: CASSQGSGQGGNQPQHF.

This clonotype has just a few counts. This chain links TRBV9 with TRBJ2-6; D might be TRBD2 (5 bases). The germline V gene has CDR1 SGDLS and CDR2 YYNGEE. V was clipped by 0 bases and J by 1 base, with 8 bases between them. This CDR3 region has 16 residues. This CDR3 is CASSVGAGSGANVLTF. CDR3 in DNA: TGTGCCAGCAGCGTAGGGGCGGGTTCTGGGGCCAACGTCCTGACTTTC.

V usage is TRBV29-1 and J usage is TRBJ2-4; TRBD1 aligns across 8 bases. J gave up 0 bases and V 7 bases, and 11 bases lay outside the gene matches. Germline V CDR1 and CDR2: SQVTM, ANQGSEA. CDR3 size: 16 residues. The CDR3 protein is CSASLGTGIAKNIQYF. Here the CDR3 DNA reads TGCAGCGCTTCCCTCGGGACAGGAATAGCCAAAAACATTCAGTACTTC. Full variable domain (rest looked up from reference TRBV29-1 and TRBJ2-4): SAVISQKPSRDICQRGTSLTIQCQVDSQVTMMFWYRQQPGQSLTLIATANQGSEATYESGFVIDKFPISRPNLTFSTLTVSNMSPEDSSIYLCSASLGTGIAKNIQYFGAGTRLSVL.

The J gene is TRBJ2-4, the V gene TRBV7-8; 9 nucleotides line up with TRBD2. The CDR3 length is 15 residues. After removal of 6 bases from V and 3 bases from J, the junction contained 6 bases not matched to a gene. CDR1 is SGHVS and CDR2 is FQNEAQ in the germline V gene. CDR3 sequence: CASRSSGSGKNIQYF. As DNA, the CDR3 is TGTGCCAGCAGAAGTAGCGGGAGCGGCAAAAACATTCAGTACTTC.

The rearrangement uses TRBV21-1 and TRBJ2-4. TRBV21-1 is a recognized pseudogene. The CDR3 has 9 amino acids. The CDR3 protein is CATKNIQYF. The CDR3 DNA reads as TGTGCCACCAAAAACATTCAGTACTTC.

The CDR3 DNA reads TGTGCCAGCAGTTACGATCGCACCGGCAGGGCCAACGTCCTGACTTTC. Residues: CASSYDRTGRANVLTF. The rearrangement links TRBV6-2 or TRBV6-3 to TRBJ2-6; the D is unclear. Trimming shortened V by 2 bases and J by 5 bases, and 13 bases separated the two germline ends. Germline CDR1 reads MNHEY; CDR2 reads SVGEGT. The CDR3 runs to 16 residues.